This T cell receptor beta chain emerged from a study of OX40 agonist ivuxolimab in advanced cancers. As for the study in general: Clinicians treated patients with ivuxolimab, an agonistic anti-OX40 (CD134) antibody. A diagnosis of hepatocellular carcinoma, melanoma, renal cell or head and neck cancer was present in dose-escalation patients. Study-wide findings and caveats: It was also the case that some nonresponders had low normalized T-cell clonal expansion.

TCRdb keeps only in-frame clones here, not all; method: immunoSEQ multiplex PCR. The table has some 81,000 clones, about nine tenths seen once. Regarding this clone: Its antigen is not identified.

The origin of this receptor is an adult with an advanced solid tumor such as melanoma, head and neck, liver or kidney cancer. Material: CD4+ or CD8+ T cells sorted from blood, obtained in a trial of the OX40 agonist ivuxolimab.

The CDR3 spells CASSYTTANTGELFF. In DNA form, the CDR3 reads TGTGCCAGCAGTTACACCACCGCGAACACCGGGGAGCTGTTTTTT. The rearrangement uses TRBV6-5 and TRBJ2-2; D is unclear. CDR1 is MNHEY and CDR2 is SVGAGI in the germline V gene. The CDR3 sequence is 15 residues long. V lost 2 bases and J 0 bases, leaving 7 bases between the germline ends.